The 27 T cell receptor beta chains below all came from one sample that was sequenced in a study of early T cells in non-severe SARS-CoV-2 infection. TCRdb re-called the 5' RACE reads with MiXCR, one entry per CDR3 protein. In the table there are 55,000 to 75,000 distinct CDR3 sequences, over 9% of which are singletons. Sequenced material: whole blood. Receptors originate from an adult who was a healthcare worker with PCR-confirmed SARS-CoV-2 infection or an uninfected control (not recorded which).

This clonotype was seen repeatedly, ten times or more. J is TRBJ1-1 and V is TRBV25-1; 11 bases line up with TRBD1. J was trimmed by 5 bases and V by 2 bases; bases with no gene match: 1. This CDR3 is built from 14 residues. Germline CDR1 is MGHDK and CDR2 is SYGVNS. CDR3 protein: CASSEGQGATEAFF. The DNA for the CDR3 is TGTGCCAGCAGTGAAGGACAGGGGGCGACTGAAGCTTTCTTT.

J is TRBJ1-1 and V is TRBV6-1; a weak D match, TRBD1 (6 bases). Trimming pared 11 bases from V and 4 bases from J, leaving 14 bases between. There are 12 residues in the CDR3. Germline V gives CDR1 MNHNS, CDR2 SASEGT. CDR3 region: CAWGGWGTEAFF. CDR3 nucleotide sequence: TGTGCCTGGGGGGGCTGGGGCACTGAAGCTTTCTTT.

This clonotype was found many times. V and J are TRBV5-4 and TRBJ1-4; a possible D gene is TRBD1 (5 bases). Germline V gene sequence: CDR1 SGHNT, CDR2 YYREEE (reference sequence). The V and J ends lost 4 bases and 4 bases respectively, with 11 bases between them. CDR3 length: 14 amino acids. The CDR3, as DNA: TGTGCCAGCAGCGTCGGGACCGATAATGAAAAACTGTTTTTT. This sequence encodes CASSVGTDNEKLFF. The full variable domain, rest sourced from reference TRBV5-4 and TRBJ1-4, is ETGVTQSPTHLIKTRGQQVTLRCSSQSGHNTVSWYQQALGQGPQFIFQYYREEENGRGNFPPRFSGLQFPNYSSELNVNALELDDSALYLCASSVGTDNEKLFFGSGTQLSVL.

This chain joins TRBV7-3 and TRBJ2-3; the match to TRBD2 covers 8 bases. Trimming removed 5 bases from V and 6 bases from J; junction bases left unmatched: 7. Germline CDR1 is SGHTA and CDR2 is FQGTGA. CDR3 length: 14 residues. CDR3 coding DNA: TGTGCCAGCAGCCCTCGGGGGGGCAGTGATACGCAGTATTTT. It codes for CASSPRGGSDTQYF.

There are a few counts of this clonotype. The V call is TRBV6-4, the J call TRBJ2-6; D gene ambiguous. Deletions cut 0 bases from V and 2 bases from J, with 11 bases between. CDR1 and CDR2 (germline): MRHNA, SNTAGT. The CDR3 consists of 17 residues. This CDR3 is CASSDSSSSTGANVLTF. The CDR3 DNA reads TGTGCCAGCAGTGACTCAAGCAGTTCTACTGGGGCCAACGTCCTGACTTTC.

The sample holds a few counts of this clonotype. The V call is TRBV2, the J call TRBJ2-3; the D gene is possibly TRBD1 (6 bases). The CDR3 length is 15 residues. CDR1 SNHLY and CDR2 FYNNEI come from the germline V gene. V lost 7 bases and J lost 2, with 16 bases in between. DNA of the CDR3: TGTGCCAGCACAACCCTCGGACAGATCACAGATACGCAGTATTTT. The encoded protein is CASTTLGQITDTQYF.

There are many counts of this clonotype. The rearrangement joins TRBV5-1 to TRBJ2-1, with 8 bases identical to TRBD2. The CDR3 loop spans 16 amino acids. V lost 3 bases to trimming and J lost 1 base; unmatched junction nucleotides: 6. Per germline, CDR1 SGHRS and CDR2 YFSETQ. The chain's CDR3 is CASSSGGDPSYNEQFF. In nucleotides, the CDR3 is TGCGCCAGCAGCTCGGGGGGGGACCCGTCCTACAATGAGCAGTTCTTC.

The chain uses TRBV30 and TRBJ1-2, with D maybe TRBD1 (5 bases). Germline CDR1 and CDR2: GTSNPN and SVGIG (reference sequence). V was trimmed by 3 bases and J by 5 bases, leaving 13 bases between them. The CDR3 contains 13 residues. The CDR3 loop reads CAWSEVGGYGYTF. The CDR3, as DNA: TGTGCCTGGAGCGAAGTCGGGGGGTATGGCTACACCTTC. The whole variable domain, remainder taken from reference TRBV30 and TRBJ1-2, is SQTIHQWPATLVQPVGSPLSLECTVEGTSNPNLYWYRQAAGRGLQLLFYSVGIGQISSEVPQNLSASRPQDRQFILSSKKLLLSDSGFYLCAWSEVGGYGYTFGSGTRLTVV.

This clonotype was seen many times. The rearrangement joins TRBV11-2 to TRBJ2-7; D unresolved. The CDR3 runs 12 residues. V dropped 1 base and J dropped 6 bases, with 7 bases sitting between them. CDR1 is SGHAT, CDR2 FQNNGV, per germline. The DNA for the CDR3 is TGTGCCAGCAGCTTAGTTCAAGGCGAGCAGTACTTC. Its translation: CASSLVQGEQYF.

This clonotype has more than one count but fewer than ten. The chain joins TRBV6-6 to TRBJ1-1, with D possibly matching TRBD1 (5 bases). The germline V gene encodes CDR1 MNHNY and CDR2 SVGAGI (reference sequence). V was pared by 5 bases and J by 2 bases, with 12 bases between. The CDR3 contains 14 residues. For the CDR3, the DNA is TGTGCCAGCAGTCAAGGGAGGGGAAACACTGAAGCTTTCTTT. Its translation: CASSQGRGNTEAFF.

J is TRBJ1-1 and V is TRBV7-2; D possibly corresponds to TRBD1 (6 bases). With 6 bases removed from V and 4 bases from J, the gap between germline ends came to 12 bases. This CDR3 has 13 amino acids. Germline V lookup: CDR1 SGHTA, CDR2 FQGNSA. In nucleotides, the CDR3 is TGTGCCAGCAGGCAAGGGGGGAGCACTGAAGCTTTCTTT. Protein product: CASRQGGSTEAFF.

The sample holds a few counts of this clonotype. The V and J genes are TRBV20-1 and TRBJ2-3; 7 positions agree with TRBD1. The V and J ends lost 3 bases and 10 bases, in that order; junction bases with no gene match: 10. CDR3 size: 13 residues. CDR1 and CDR2 from the germline V gene are DFQATT and SNEGSKA (reference sequence). The CDR3 sequence is CSASVQGTDAQYF. Written as DNA, the CDR3 is TGCAGTGCTAGTGTACAGGGGACGGATGCGCAGTATTTT.

This clonotype was recorded many times. The J gene is TRBJ2-7, the V gene TRBV5-5; 10 bases map to TRBD1. Germline CDR1 is SGHKS and CDR2 is YYEKEE (reference sequence). After removal of 4 bases from V and 6 bases from J, the junction contained 7 bases not matched to a gene. This CDR3 comprises 14 residues. The CDR3, as DNA: TGTGCCAGCAGCCCTGGGACAGGGGCACTCGAGCAGTACTTC. This translates into CASSPGTGALEQYF.

This clonotype was recorded at least ten times. The V gene is TRBV7-6, the J gene TRBJ2-7; a possible D gene is TRBD1 (5 bases). CDR3 length: 14 amino acids. Germline V gives CDR1 SGHVS, CDR2 FNYEAQ. Trimming took 1 base from V and 0 from J, leaving 7 bases between them. CDR3 protein: CASSLEGYSYEQYF. In DNA form, the CDR3 reads TGTGCCAGCAGCTTAGAGGGGTACTCCTACGAGCAGTACTTC.

This clonotype was observed a handful of times. The rearrangement joins TRBV18 to TRBJ1-1; 7 bases align to TRBD1. Germline V gene lookup returns CDR1 KGHSH and CDR2 LQKENI. The CDR3 loop spans 16 amino acids. V dropped 6 bases and J dropped 1; count of bases not matched to a gene: 11. CDR3 bases: TGTGCCAGCTCCTTCGGGCTCGGGACAGCGAACACTGAAGCTTTCTTT. Amino acids: CASSFGLGTANTEAFF.

This clonotype was observed a few times. The CDR3 region is CATSDPRLAGGEQFF. The CDR3 DNA sequence: TGTGCCACCAGTGACCCGAGGCTAGCGGGGGGTGAGCAGTTCTTC. The rearrangement uses TRBV24-1 and TRBJ2-1; 11 bases agree with TRBD2. Germline-derived CDR1 and CDR2 are KGHDR and SFDVKD. CDR3 length equals 15 residues. Losses at the gene ends were 4 bases for V and 9 bases for J; bases not matched to a gene: 7.

This clonotype has ten or more counts. The chain recombines TRBV2 with TRBJ1-3; D not resolved. Germline CDR1 and CDR2: SNHLY and FYNNEI. CDR3 size: 15 residues. V lost 6 bases and J 0 bases, leaving 12 bases between the germline ends. In DNA, the CDR3 is TGTGCCAGCAGCCCCCGGGCCAACTCTGGAAACACCATATATTTT. This sequence encodes CASSPRANSGNTIYF.

This clonotype was seen only a few times. The rearrangement joins TRBV7-2 to TRBJ2-3, with 8 bases identical to TRBD1. This CDR3 has 16 residues. Germline V gene lookup returns CDR1 SGHTA and CDR2 FQGNSA. V shed 5 bases, J shed 4 bases, and the junction held 11 bases outside the gene matches. The CDR3 loop reads CASSLLGQVVADTQYF. CDR3 bases: TGTGCCAGCAGCCTTCTGGGACAGGTGGTGGCAGATACGCAGTATTTT.

In its sample, this clonotype was seen many times. V is TRBV11-2 and J is TRBJ2-2, with unresolved D. Germline V gene sequence: CDR1 SGHAT, CDR2 FQNNGV. V gave up 1 base and J gave up 1 base, with 7 bases separating them. This CDR3 comprises 15 residues. The CDR3 loop reads CASSLGLMNTGELFF. CDR3 coding DNA: TGTGCCAGCAGCTTAGGACTGATGAACACCGGGGAGCTGTTTTTT.

This clonotype occurred many times. A read error may produce the germline difference seen at one junction end. V is TRBV20-1 and J is TRBJ1-5; TRBD1 might be the D (5 bases). The CDR3 is 14 residues long. Per the germline V gene, CDR1 is DFQATT and CDR2 is SNEGSKA (reference sequence). CDR3 protein: CSPSALTANQPQHF. The CDR3 DNA sequence: TGCAGTCCTAGTGCTCTGACAGCTAATCAGCCCCAGCATTTT.

This CDR3 is CASTPTGQASDEQFF. CDR3 nucleotides: TGTGCCAGCACCCCGACAGGGCAGGCCTCGGATGAGCAGTTCTTC. The chain employs TRBV12-3 or TRBV12-4 and TRBJ2-1; 7 nucleotides line up with TRBD1. This CDR3 spans 15 amino acids. The ends lost 7 bases at V and 8 bases at J; junction bases unmatched: 14.

This clonotype was counted between two and nine times. The chain uses TRBV19 and TRBJ2-5, with D possibly called TRBD1 or TRBD2 (5 bases each). Germline V CDR1 and CDR2: LNHDA, SQIVND (reference sequence). V lost 11 bases, J lost 1 base, and 20 bases lay in between. This CDR3 has 15 residues. Here the CDR3 reads CAASMGAGAQETQYF. The CDR3 DNA reads TGTGCCGCCTCTATGGGTGCCGGGGCCCAAGAGACCCAGTACTTC.

This clonotype has more than one count but fewer than ten. This chain uses TRBV29-1 with TRBJ2-1; TRBD1 matches 7 bases. V was pared by 6 bases and J by 0 bases, with 2 bases of the junction left unmatched. Germline V gives CDR1 SQVTM, CDR2 ANQGSEA. This CDR3 has 13 residues. CDR3 residues: CSVRQGSYNEQFF. The CDR3, as DNA: TGCAGCGTCCGACAGGGCTCCTACAATGAGCAGTTCTTC.

The sample holds a few counts of this clonotype. J is TRBJ1-5 and V is TRBV9; D gene unclear. V was shortened by 1 base and J by 7 bases, with 9 bases between the two germline ends. CDR3 size: 13 residues. Germline lookup yields CDR1 SGDLS and CDR2 YYNGEE. Written as DNA, the CDR3 is TGTGCCAGCAGCGTATATGTCGGCCAGCCCCAGCATTTT. It specifies CASSVYVGQPQHF.

Many counts were recorded for this clonotype. The V gene is TRBV18, the J gene TRBJ2-5, with 9 bases fitting TRBD1. The CDR3 has 15 residues. With 1 base clipped from V and 4 bases from J, the junction kept 4 bases outside the gene matches. CDR1 is KGHSH, CDR2 LQKENI, per germline. CDR3 sequence: CASSPLGQGGETQYF. Written as DNA, the CDR3 is TGTGCCAGCTCACCACTGGGACAGGGCGGAGAGACCCAGTACTTC.

The gene calls are TRBV3-1 and TRBJ2-6; the D is unclear. Between the trimmed V and J ends, which lost 4 bases and 0 bases, there was a span of 1 base. Germline V gene lookup returns CDR1 LGHDT and CDR2 YNNKEL (reference sequence). CDR3 length equals 13 residues. The CDR3 here is CASSRSGANVLTF. The CDR3 DNA reads as TGTGCCAGCAGCCGCTCTGGGGCCAACGTCCTGACTTTC.

This clonotype was picked up a small number of times. The chain links TRBV7-2 to TRBJ2-5; the D gene could be TRBD1 or TRBD2 (6 bases each). The CDR3 has 15 residues. Germline assignment: CDR1 SGHTA and CDR2 FQGNSA. Trimming took off 1 base at V and 5 bases at J, with 14 bases between the two ends. This CDR3 reads CASSLDVGGWETQYF. The DNA for the CDR3 is TGTGCCAGCAGCTTAGACGTGGGGGGCTGGGAGACCCAGTACTTC.